The next 27 T cell receptor beta chains were all read from a single sample in a study of cytomegalovirus exposure and HLA in healthy donors. Measured with immunoSEQ multiplex PCR; TCRdb has only the in-frame clones, and not every one. This table holds about 170,000 clones, around 87% found once. The sample consisted of PBMCs. The source of these receptors is a woman aged 25 to 39 in good health and CMV-seronegative.

The chain combines TRBV6-1 with TRBJ1-1; TRBD1 might be the D (6 bases). From germline, CDR1 is MNHNS and CDR2 SASEGT. CDR3 length: 13 residues. V lost 9 bases to trimming and J lost 4 bases, with 15 bases between them. CDR3 sequence reads: CASQEGGSTEAFF. In DNA form, the CDR3 reads TGTGCCAGTCAAGAAGGGGGTTCCACTGAAGCTTTCTTT.

CDR3 residues: CASSFGGMTEAFF. Written as DNA, the CDR3 is TGCGCCAGCAGCTTTGGAGGGATGACTGAAGCTTTCTTT. The chain joins TRBV5-1 to TRBJ1-1; D uncertain. Germline CDR1 is SGHRS and CDR2 is YFSETQ. CDR3 length equals 13 residues. V lost 2 bases, J lost 5 bases, and 10 bases lay in between.

This clone showed up just once. The chain joins TRBV5-4 to TRBJ1-6, with D unclear. Germline values: CDR1 SGHNT, CDR2 YYREEE (reference sequence). Deletions cut 4 bases from V and 8 bases from J, with 13 bases between. This CDR3 region has 14 residues. Here the CDR3 reads CASSRRASDSPLHF. CDR3 DNA sequence: TGTGCCAGCAGCCGGAGGGCAAGCGATTCACCCCTCCACTTT.

The rearrangement links TRBV27 to TRBJ1-5; no definite D call. The CDR3 has 13 amino acids. The V and J ends lost 2 bases and 4 bases respectively, with 6 bases between them. Germline CDR1 reads MNHEY; CDR2 reads SMNVEV (reference sequence). CDR3 in DNA: TGTGCCAGCAGTTTAGCAACTAATCAGCCCCAGCATTTT. The encoded protein is CASSLATNQPQHF.

This clone occurred once. CDR3 coding DNA: TGTGCCAGCGGACAGGGGGAAGGCGAGCAGTACTTC. This translates into CASGQGEGEQYF. J is TRBJ2-7 and V is TRBV5-4; 10 bases align to TRBD1. Germline V lookup: CDR1 SGHNT, CDR2 YYREEE (reference sequence). The CDR3 covers 12 residues. The ends lost 7 bases at V and 6 bases at J; junction bases unmatched: 4.

The chain has TRBV7-9 and TRBJ2-3, with a weak D call TRBD1 (5 bases). The germline V gene encodes CDR1 SEHNR and CDR2 FQNEAQ (reference sequence). V lost 5 bases, J lost 2 bases, and 11 bases lay in between. The CDR3 runs 14 residues. CDR3 in DNA: TGTGCCAGCAGCAAGGGGTTGGACACAGATACGCAGTATTTT. It yields the protein CASSKGLDTDTQYF.

This chain joins TRBV5-1 and TRBJ1-6; perhaps TRBD1 as D (5 bases). V lost 0 bases to trimming and J lost 5 bases, with 12 bases between them. Germline CDR1 and CDR2: SGHRS and YFSETQ. The CDR3 length is 16 residues. The CDR3 region is CASSLGAGKDNSPLHF. In DNA form, the CDR3 reads TGCGCCAGCAGCTTGGGCGCAGGGAAGGATAATTCACCCCTCCACTTT.

The chain couples TRBV11-2 to TRBJ2-1; 11 bases agree with TRBD2. Per the germline V gene, CDR1 is SGHAT and CDR2 is FQNNGV. CDR3 size: 16 residues. The V gene end was trimmed by 5 bases and the J gene end by 7 bases; junction bases not matched to a gene: 10. CDR3 sequence reads: CASSPLAGGSLNEQFF. The CDR3 bases are TGTGCCAGCAGCCCATTAGCGGGGGGGTCTTTGAATGAGCAGTTCTTC.

The genes are TRBV2 and TRBJ2-7, with 8 bases identical to TRBD1. The CDR3 is 16 residues long. Germline values: CDR1 SNHLY, CDR2 FYNNEI. V dropped 6 bases and J dropped 3; count of bases not matched to a gene: 13. The CDR3 nucleotides read TGTGCCAGCAGCCACACTGGGACAGGCCGTCGCTACGAGCAGTACTTC. This gives the protein CASSHTGTGRRYEQYF. The full variable domain, its missing parts supplied by reference TRBV2 and TRBJ2-7, is EPEVTQTPSHQVTQMGQEVILRCVPISNHLYFYWYRQILGQKVEFLVSFYNNEISEKSEIFDDQFSVERPDGSNFTLKIRSTKLEDSAMYFCASSHTGTGRRYEQYFGPGTRLTVT.

The J gene is TRBJ1-5, the V gene TRBV7-6; 7 positions match TRBD1. The CDR3 covers 15 residues. Germline V gives CDR1 SGHVS, CDR2 FNYEAQ. Trimming took 5 bases from V and 2 from J; bases not matched to a gene: 6. The CDR3 DNA reads as TGTGCCAGCAGCCCGGCAGGGGGTCGCAATCAGCCCCAGCATTTT. This translates into CASSPAGGRNQPQHF.

The chain couples TRBV6-7 to TRBJ1-1; 9 bases map to TRBD1. TRBV6-7 is filed as an ORF, its function uncertain. This CDR3 comprises 14 residues. Trimming cost V 6 bases and J 5 bases; bases outside gene matches: 7. The CDR3 nucleotides are TGTGCCAGCAGGTCACAGGGGGCGCGGACTGAAGCTTTCTTT. Encoded protein: CASRSQGARTEAFF.

This chain joins TRBV27 and TRBJ2-7; 8 bases line up with TRBD1. The germline V gene has CDR1 MNHEY and CDR2 SMNVEV (reference sequence). The trim removed 5 bases at V and 2 bases at J, leaving 11 bases unmatched. The CDR3 is 16 amino acids. The CDR3 bases are TGTGCCAGCAGTCCCCCGGACAGGGCATTCCCCTACGAGCAGTACTTC. Translation: CASSPPDRAFPYEQYF.

The chain recombines TRBV5-1 with TRBJ2-1, with a weak D call TRBD2 (6 bases). The CDR3 loop spans 15 amino acids. Trimming shortened V by 4 bases and J by 1 base, and 12 bases separated the two germline ends. Germline CDR1 and CDR2: SGHRS and YFSETQ. The CDR3 region is CASSDGTSSYNEQFF. Written as DNA, the CDR3 is TGCGCCAGCAGCGACGGGACTTCTTCCTACAATGAGCAGTTCTTC.

This chain joins TRBV29-1 and TRBJ2-3; D remains ambiguous. Per germline, CDR1 SQVTM and CDR2 ANQGSEA. This CDR3 has 11 residues. V lost 3 bases and J lost 2, with 3 bases in between. The CDR3 region has the DNA TGCAGCGTTGACCACACAGATACGCAGTATTTT. Translated: CSVDHTDTQYF.

The rearrangement links TRBV5-1 to TRBJ2-7; D not certain. Germline CDR1 reads SGHRS; CDR2 reads YFSETQ. This CDR3 region has 11 residues. V lost 3 bases and J 2 bases, leaving 3 bases between the germline ends. The CDR3 loop reads CASSSAYEQYF. The CDR3 DNA is TGCGCCAGCAGCTCAGCCTACGAGCAGTACTTC.

The chain carries TRBV5-1 and TRBJ1-1; 11 bases line up with TRBD1. J gave up 5 bases and V 3 bases, and 6 bases lay outside the gene matches. The CDR3 runs to 15 residues. The V gene's germline CDR1 is SGHRS and CDR2 YFSETQ. CDR3 in amino acids: CASSWTGTGGTEAFF. The CDR3 nucleotides are TGCGCCAGCAGCTGGACCGGGACAGGGGGTACTGAAGCTTTCTTT.

This clone is labeled medium-sized (0.01 to 0.1%). This rearrangement joins TRBV25-1 to TRBJ1-5; possible D gene TRBD1, 6 bases. Trimming stripped 6 bases from V and 0 bases from J, with 21 bases between. Looked up from germline, CDR1 is MGHDK and CDR2 is SYGVNS. CDR3 length: 18 residues. CDR3 protein: CASSGPGHDGNSNQPQHF. As DNA, the CDR3 is TGTGCCAGCAGCGGGCCGGGACACGATGGGAATAGCAATCAGCCCCAGCATTTT.

This clone was counted only a few times. The rearrangement joins TRBV6-5 to TRBJ1-4, with 8 bases aligning to TRBD1. The CDR3 spans 12 residues. V lost 10 bases to trimming and J lost 8 bases; unmatched junction nucleotides: 6. Germline V gene data show CDR1 as MNHEY and CDR2 as SVGAGI. CDR3 in amino acids: CATRQGREKLFF. Here the CDR3 DNA reads TGTGCCACCAGACAGGGGAGGGAAAAACTGTTTTTT.

V usage is TRBV7-9 and J usage is TRBJ2-2; D may be TRBD1 (6 bases). The CDR3 spans 16 residues. CDR1 and CDR2 from the germline V gene are SEHNR and FQNEAQ (reference sequence). The V end was cut by 2 bases, the J end by 5 bases, with 15 bases between. CDR3: CASSLFRGIRTGELFF. The CDR3 DNA reads TGTGCCAGCAGCTTATTCAGGGGAATAAGGACCGGGGAGCTGTTTTTT.

The J gene is TRBJ1-5, the V gene TRBV19, with 7 nucleotides matching TRBD1. The CDR3 loop spans 16 amino acids. V was clipped by 6 bases and J by 2 bases; unmatched bases: 10. CDR1 and CDR2 from the germline V gene are LNHDA and SQIVND (reference sequence). CDR3 protein: CASRTAGGQGNQPQHF. The DNA for the CDR3 is TGTGCCAGTAGAACCGCCGGAGGACAGGGCAATCAGCCCCAGCATTTT.

A few counts support this clone. Here the CDR3 reads CASSYQGAGELFF. The CDR3 DNA reads as TGTGCCAGCAGTTACCAGGGCGCCGGGGAGCTGTTTTTT. This sequence joins TRBV6-5 and TRBJ2-2, with D tentatively TRBD1 (5 bases). The CDR3 runs to 13 residues. With 2 bases removed from V and 6 bases from J, the gap between germline ends came to 7 bases. Germline CDR1 is MNHEY and CDR2 is SVGAGI.

The chain uses TRBV7-2 and TRBJ2-3, with TRBD1 matching over 8 bases. The junction had 9 bases not matched to a gene; V was cut back by 1 base and J by 0 bases. CDR3 length: 18 amino acids. The germline V gene has CDR1 SGHTA and CDR2 FQGNSA. The CDR3 DNA is TGTGCCAGCAGCTTAGATTCCCAGGGGGCGTATAGCACAGATACGCAGTATTTT. Protein sequence: CASSLDSQGAYSTDTQYF.

V usage is TRBV30 and J usage is TRBJ2-3; TRBD2 is a possible D gene (5 bases). The CDR3 contains 14 residues. V was cut by 3 bases and J by 2 bases, with 12 bases left in between. The V gene's germline CDR1 is GTSNPN and CDR2 SVGIG (reference sequence). CDR3 residues: CAWRAPGTTDTQYF. Written as DNA, the CDR3 is TGTGCCTGGAGGGCTCCGGGAACCACAGATACGCAGTATTTT.

This chain links TRBV2 with TRBJ2-7, with D perhaps TRBD2 (6 bases). Trimming cost V 7 bases and J 7 bases, with 11 bases left between them. The germline V gene encodes CDR1 SNHLY and CDR2 FYNNEI. The CDR3 length is 11 residues. The CDR3 reads CASMGTPEQYF. The CDR3 DNA follows: TGTGCCAGCATGGGGACTCCAGAGCAGTACTTC.

This clone appeared once. This chain links TRBV13 with TRBJ1-1; 7 nucleotides align to TRBD1. The CDR3 consists of 14 residues. CDR1 is PRHDT, CDR2 FYEKMQ, per germline (reference sequence). V lost 2 bases and J lost 8; bases outside the gene matches: 8. The CDR3 loop is CASSLTGVASEAFF. CDR3 bases: TGTGCCAGCAGCTTAACAGGGGTGGCGTCCGAAGCTTTCTTT.

The chain carries TRBV5-6 and TRBJ2-5; the match to TRBD2 covers 11 bases. CDR1 is SGHDT, CDR2 YYEEEE, per germline. The CDR3 loop spans 14 amino acids. The junction had 6 bases not matched to a gene; V was cut back by 7 bases and J by 4 bases. In nucleotides, the CDR3 is TGTGCCAGCGAAACTAGCGGGGGCGGAGAGACCCAGTACTTC. Its protein product is CASETSGGGETQYF.

This clone was seen just once. The chain uses TRBV29-1 and TRBJ2-2; D unclear. The CDR3 spans 11 residues. The V end was cut by 4 bases, the J end by 7 bases, with 7 bases between. Germline V gene lookup returns CDR1 SQVTM and CDR2 ANQGSEA. CDR3 in amino acids: CSVVRLGELFF. The CDR3 coding sequence is TGCAGCGTTGTGCGGCTCGGGGAGCTGTTTTTT.